Listed below are T cell receptor beta chains from one sample, sequenced in a study of blood T cells in healthy people across ages. TCRdb re-analysed the 5' RACE reads in MiXCR, keeping a single row per CDR3 protein. The sample gives under 2 million distinct CDR3 sequences, 30% to 35% of which show up once; approximately 10% is in the top ten. The sample was blood. These receptors were obtained from a woman in her 30s in good health. Both conserved end residues are part of each CDR3. The D gene is left open where the match is weak. The listing skips clone size in some rows; elsewhere it reads once, few, many or a size class.

V gene,clone size,D gene,J gene,CDR3 DNA,CDR3 protein
TRBV9,-,-,TRBJ1-4,TGTGCCAGCAGCGTCTCAGAAGGACGGAATGAAAAACTGTTTTTT,CASSVSEGRNEKLFF
TRBV20-1,few,TRBD2,TRBJ2-1,TGCAGTGCTACGACTAGCGGCAATGAGCAGTTCTTC,CSATTSGNEQFF
TRBV20-1,few,TRBD1,TRBJ1-2,TGCAGTGCTAGAGGGGACAGGGAAGGCTACACCTTC,CSARGDREGYTF
TRBV15,few,-,TRBJ2-5,TGTGCCACCAGCAGAGTGCCAGTCGAGACCCAGTACTTC,CATSRVPVETQYF
TRBV27,-,TRBD2,TRBJ2-5,TGTGCCAGCAGCTTCGGTCCGGGACTAGCGGAGGAGACCCAGTACTTC,CASSFGPGLAEETQYF
TRBV4-1,few,-,TRBJ1-2,TGCGCCAGCAGCCAAGAAACCCAGCGGTCGTATGGCTACACCTTC,CASSQETQRSYGYTF
TRBV7-6,-,-,TRBJ1-1,TGTGCCAGCAGCCCCAGCCGAATAGGCTGGGACACTGAAGCTTTCTTT,CASSPSRIGWDTEAFF
TRBV11-2,-,TRBD1,TRBJ2-6,TGTGCCAGCAGCTTAGCTCAGGGGGCCGTAGGTGGGGCCAGCGTCCTGACTTTC,CASSLAQGAVGGASVLTF
TRBV11-2,few,-,TRBJ2-4,TGTGCCAGCAGCACAAGCCTAGAAAACATTCAGTACTTC,CASSTSLENIQYF
TRBV20-1,few,-,TRBJ2-1,TGCAGTGCTAGTCAGAAGAGGGATGAGCAGTTCTTC,CSASQKRDEQFF
TRBV9,-,-,TRBJ2-7,TGTGCCAGCAGCGGAGACATCGGACCTTTCGAGCAGTACTTC,CASSGDIGPFEQYF
TRBV3-1,few,-,TRBJ1-1,TGTGCCAGCAGCCAGAAGGCGGGGAACACTGAAGCTTTCTTT,CASSQKAGNTEAFF
TRBV4-1,few,TRBD1,TRBJ2-7,TGCGCCAGCAGCCATAGGGGGACAGAGGAAATCTACGAGCAGTACTTC,CASSHRGTEEIYEQYF
TRBV28,-,TRBD1,TRBJ1-2,TGTGCCAGCAGCTTACCTGGACAGGGGCTTGGCTACACCTTC,CASSLPGQGLGYTF
TRBV15,few,TRBD2,TRBJ2-3,TGTGCCACCAGGCTGCAACTAGCGGGCACAGATACGCAGTATTTT,CATRLQLAGTDTQYF
TRBV20-1,many,TRBD2,TRBJ2-3,TGCAGTGCAAGACTAGCGGCTACAGATACGCAGTATTTT,CSARLAATDTQYF
TRBV7-7,few,TRBD1,TRBJ2-3,TGTGCCAGCAGCTTAGCAGGGGGCTCCTTGGATACGCAGTATTTT,CASSLAGGSLDTQYF
TRBV4-1,-,-,TRBJ1-2,TGCGCCAGCAGCCAACTATCTCGGAGGGACACCTATGGCTACACCTTC,CASSQLSRRDTYGYTF
TRBV18,-,TRBD1,TRBJ2-3,TGTGCCAGCTCACCGGGACAGGGGATAGATACGCAGTATTTT,CASSPGQGIDTQYF
TRBV5-1,many,-,TRBJ2-5,TGCGCCAGCAGCTTGGGGGATACCCCCATGGAGACCCAGTACTTC,CASSLGDTPMETQYF
TRBV20-1,once,TRBD2,TRBJ2-7,TGTAGTGATCCCCCGGGACTAGCGGGAGGGCCCTACGAGCAGTACTTC,CSDPPGLAGGPYEQYF
TRBV13,-,TRBD1,TRBJ2-1,TGTGCCAGCAGCTTGGAGACAGGGGGCTATGAGCAGTTCTTC,CASSLETGGYEQFF
TRBV7-3,few,-,TRBJ2-2,TGTGCCAGCAGCATGGGATCCACCGGGGAGCTGTTTTTT,CASSMGSTGELFF
TRBV20-1,few,TRBD1,TRBJ2-3,TGCAGTGCCAGGCCGGGGACAGACTGGGGCACAGATACGCAGTATTTT,CSARPGTDWGTDTQYF
TRBV6-6,-,TRBD1,TRBJ1-4,TGTACCAGCAGTCCCCGACAGGGGGAATCTGATAATGAAAAACTGTTTTTT,CTSSPRQGESDNEKLFF
TRBV27,-,-,TRBJ1-2,TGTGCCAGCTCCTACGGGGGCGTTCGCCCTAACTATGGCTACACCTTC,CASSYGGVRPNYGYTF
TRBV7-2,many,-,TRBJ1-2,TGTGCCAGCAGCTTGGCTCCTAACTATGGCTACACCTTC,CASSLAPNYGYTF
TRBV7-6,few,TRBD2,TRBJ2-4,TGTGCCAGCAGCGTTCACGCATCGGGACTAGCGGACACTTGGGCCAAAAACATTCAGTACTTC,CASSVHASGLADTWAKNIQYF
TRBV20-1,-,-,TRBJ1-2,TGCAGTGCCCCGCTGGGGGGCGAGTATGGCTACACCTTC,CSAPLGGEYGYTF
TRBV5-1,few,TRBD1,TRBJ1-1,TGCGCCAGCTCGACAGGGCTCGAGGACACTGAAGCTTTCTTT,CASSTGLEDTEAFF
TRBV20-1,few,-,TRBJ1-1,TGCAGTCCGGGGGGAGTGGCTTTCTTT,CSPGGVAFF
TRBV4-1,-,TRBD1,TRBJ2-1,TGCGCCAGCAGCCAAGATCGGCCGGAGGTCTACAGGGGTGAGCAGTTCTTC,CASSQDRPEVYRGEQFF
TRBV10-3,-,TRBD1,TRBJ2-3,TGTGCCATTTCGACAGGGGGCACCCCCACAGATACGCAGTATTTT,CAISTGGTPTDTQYF
TRBV10-3,-,TRBD2,TRBJ2-1,TGTGCCATCAGTGAGTCACATCGGACTAGCGGGGCTAAGGATGAGCAGTTCTTC,CAISESHRTSGAKDEQFF
TRBV27,-,-,TRBJ2-7,TGTGCCAGCAGTTCCTACCTTACAGGGTTTGATGGGTCCTACGAGCAGTACTTC,CASSSYLTGFDGSYEQYF
TRBV6-5,-,-,TRBJ2-5,TGTGCCAGCAGTTACAATGAGTTTAAGGGCCAAGAGACCCAGTACTTC,CASSYNEFKGQETQYF
TRBV14,few,TRBD1,TRBJ2-1,TGTGCCAGCAGCCGAGACAGGGGCTTGGGCGACAATGAGCAGTTCTTC,CASSRDRGLGDNEQFF
TRBV27,-,-,TRBJ2-1,TGTGCCAGCAGTTTGGACCCTCGGGGTGAGCAGTTCTTC,CASSLDPRGEQFF
TRBV20-1,few,-,TRBJ2-3,TGCAGTGCTAGGGACCTTCCCGACACAGATACGCAGTATTTT,CSARDLPDTDTQYF
TRBV20-1,few,TRBD1,TRBJ1-1,TGCAGTGCCCTGGACAGGAAGAACACTGAAGCTTTCTTT,CSALDRKNTEAFF
TRBV7-3,few,TRBD1,TRBJ2-5,TGTGCCAGCAGCGAGACAGGGTGGTGGCAAGAGACCCAGTACTTC,CASSETGWWQETQYF
TRBV24-1,few,-,TRBJ2-5,TGTGCCACCAGTCAGGGCAGGGACCCAGAGACCCAGTACTTC,CATSQGRDPETQYF
TRBV4-1,-,-,TRBJ1-2,TGCGCCAGCAGCCAAGGTCCAGGGATCACGGGAGGCTACACCTTC,CASSQGPGITGGYTF
TRBV6-2/TRBV6-3,-,TRBD2,TRBJ2-1,TGTGCCAGCATTTCCTTTAATGGACTAGCAGCTGAGCAGTTCTTC,CASISFNGLAAEQFF
TRBV7-3,-,TRBD2,TRBJ2-2,TGTGCCAGCAGCTTAGGCGGGGGGTTTACCGGGGAGCCGTTTTTT,CASSLGGGFTGEPFF
TRBV10-3,-,-,TRBJ2-1,TGTGCCATCAGTGGAGGCCACAAAGAGGGAGTCTCCTACAATGAGCAGTTCTTC,CAISGGHKEGVSYNEQFF
TRBV20-1,-,-,TRBJ2-3,TGCAGTGCTAGAGGCCAGTCGGAGGTCAGCACAGATACGCAGTATTTT,CSARGQSEVSTDTQYF
TRBV7-2,many,-,TRBJ2-7,TGTGCCAGCAGCTTAGGCGCAGGACGGTCCTACGAGCAGTACTTC,CASSLGAGRSYEQYF
TRBV28,few,-,TRBJ2-5,TGTGCCAGCACCGTGGCGGGGGCGGTGGGGGAGACCCAGTACTTC,CASTVAGAVGETQYF
TRBV20-1,-,TRBD1,TRBJ2-1,TGCAGTGCTCGAACCGGGACAGGGGCCTACAATGAGCAGTTCTTC,CSARTGTGAYNEQFF